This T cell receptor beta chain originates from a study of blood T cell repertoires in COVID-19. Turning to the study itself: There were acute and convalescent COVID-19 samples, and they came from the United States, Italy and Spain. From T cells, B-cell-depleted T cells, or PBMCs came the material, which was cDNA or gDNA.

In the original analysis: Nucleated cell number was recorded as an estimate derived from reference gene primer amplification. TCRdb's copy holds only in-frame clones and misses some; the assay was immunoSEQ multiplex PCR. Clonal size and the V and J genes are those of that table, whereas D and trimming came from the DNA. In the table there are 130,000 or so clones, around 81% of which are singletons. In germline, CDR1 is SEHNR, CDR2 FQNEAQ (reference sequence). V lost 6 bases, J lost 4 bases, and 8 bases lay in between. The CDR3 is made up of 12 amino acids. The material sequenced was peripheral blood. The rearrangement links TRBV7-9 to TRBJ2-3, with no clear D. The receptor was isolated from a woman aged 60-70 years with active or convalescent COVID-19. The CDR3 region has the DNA TGTGCCAGCAGGGCGGCGTCAGATACGCAGTATTTT. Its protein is CASRAASDTQYF.